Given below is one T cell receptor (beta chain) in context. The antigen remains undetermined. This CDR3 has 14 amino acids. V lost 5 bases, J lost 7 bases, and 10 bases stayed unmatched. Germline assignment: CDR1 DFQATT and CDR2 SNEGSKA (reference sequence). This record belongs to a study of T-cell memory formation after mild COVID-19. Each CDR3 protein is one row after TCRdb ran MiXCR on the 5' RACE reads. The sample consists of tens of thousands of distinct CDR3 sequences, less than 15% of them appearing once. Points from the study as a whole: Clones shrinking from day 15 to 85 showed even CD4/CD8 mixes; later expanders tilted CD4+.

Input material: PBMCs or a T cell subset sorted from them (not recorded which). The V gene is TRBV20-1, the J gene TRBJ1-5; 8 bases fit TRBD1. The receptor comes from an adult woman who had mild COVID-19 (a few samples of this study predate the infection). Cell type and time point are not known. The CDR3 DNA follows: TGCAGTGCTCAGGGGGGACAGGACTCCCAGCCCCAGCATTTT. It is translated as CSAQGGQDSQPQHF.